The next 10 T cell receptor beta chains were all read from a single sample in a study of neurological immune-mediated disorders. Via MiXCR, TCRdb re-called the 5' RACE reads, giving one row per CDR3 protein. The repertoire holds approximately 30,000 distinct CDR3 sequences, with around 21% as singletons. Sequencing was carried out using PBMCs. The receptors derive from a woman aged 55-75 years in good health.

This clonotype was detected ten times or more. The CDR3 bases are TGTGCCAGCAGCAGACAGACCCAGGGTGTGAGCAATCAGCCCCAGCATTTT. Its translation is CASSRQTQGVSNQPQHF. The V gene is TRBV7-8, the J gene TRBJ1-5; D might be TRBD1 (5 bases). The CDR3 totals 17 residues. V lost 5 bases and J 1 base, leaving 18 bases between the germline ends. CDR1 is SGHVS and CDR2 is FQNEAQ in the germline V gene. The full variable domain, completed using reference TRBV7-8 and TRBJ1-5, is GAGVSQSPRYKVAKRGQDVALRCDPISGHVSLFWYQQALGQGPEFLTYFQNEAQLDKSGLPSDRFFAERPEGSVSTLKIQRTQQEDSAVYLCASSRQTQGVSNQPQHFGDGTRLSIL.

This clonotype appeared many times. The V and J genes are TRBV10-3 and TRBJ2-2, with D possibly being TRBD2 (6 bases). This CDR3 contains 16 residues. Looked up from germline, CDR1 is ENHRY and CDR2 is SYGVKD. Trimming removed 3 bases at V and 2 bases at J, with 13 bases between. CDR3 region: CAISDIAAINTGELFF. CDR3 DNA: TGTGCCATCAGTGATATAGCGGCAATCAACACCGGGGAGCTGTTTTTT.

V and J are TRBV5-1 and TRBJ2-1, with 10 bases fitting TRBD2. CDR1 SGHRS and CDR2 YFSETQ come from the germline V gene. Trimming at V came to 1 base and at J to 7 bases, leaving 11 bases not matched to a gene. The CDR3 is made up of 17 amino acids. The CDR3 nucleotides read TGCGCCAGCAGCTTGACCCTAGCGGGAGACATGGTTAATGAGCAGTTCTTC. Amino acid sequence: CASSLTLAGDMVNEQFF. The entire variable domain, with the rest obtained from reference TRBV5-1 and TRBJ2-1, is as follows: KAGVTQTPRYLIKTRGQQVTLSCSPISGHRSVSWYQQTPGQGLQFLFEYFSETQRNKGNFPGRFSGRQFSNSRSEMNVSTLELGDSALYLCASSLTLAGDMVNEQFFGPGTRLTVL.

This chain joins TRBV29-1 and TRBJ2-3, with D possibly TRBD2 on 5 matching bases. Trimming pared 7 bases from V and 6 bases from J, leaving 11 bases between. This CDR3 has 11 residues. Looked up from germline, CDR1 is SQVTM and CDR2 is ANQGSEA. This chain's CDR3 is CSGRRGDTQYF. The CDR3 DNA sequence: TGCAGCGGCCGAAGAGGGGATACGCAGTATTTT.

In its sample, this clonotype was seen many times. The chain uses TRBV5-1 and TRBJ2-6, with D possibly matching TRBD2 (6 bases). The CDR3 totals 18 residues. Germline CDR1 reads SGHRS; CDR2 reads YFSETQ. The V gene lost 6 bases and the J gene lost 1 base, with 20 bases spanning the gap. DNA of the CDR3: TGCGCCAGCAACCCGGGCCCCGGGGGTCCTTCTGGGGCCAACGTCCTGACTTTC. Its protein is CASNPGPGGPSGANVLTF.

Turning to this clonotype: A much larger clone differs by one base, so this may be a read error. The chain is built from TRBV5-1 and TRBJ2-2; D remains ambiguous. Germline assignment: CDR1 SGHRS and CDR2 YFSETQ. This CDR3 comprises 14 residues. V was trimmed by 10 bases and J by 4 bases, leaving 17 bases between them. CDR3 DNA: TGCGCCTCGAGAAGGGCCCTCCCCACCGGGGAGCTGTTTTTT. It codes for CASRRALPTGELFF.

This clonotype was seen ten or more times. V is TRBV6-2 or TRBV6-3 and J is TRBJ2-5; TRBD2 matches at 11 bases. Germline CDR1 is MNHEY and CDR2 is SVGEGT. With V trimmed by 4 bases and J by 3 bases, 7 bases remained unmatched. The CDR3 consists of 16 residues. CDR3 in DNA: TGTGCCAGCAGTTCATATCAGACTAGCGGGAAAGAGACCCAGTACTTC. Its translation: CASSSYQTSGKETQYF.

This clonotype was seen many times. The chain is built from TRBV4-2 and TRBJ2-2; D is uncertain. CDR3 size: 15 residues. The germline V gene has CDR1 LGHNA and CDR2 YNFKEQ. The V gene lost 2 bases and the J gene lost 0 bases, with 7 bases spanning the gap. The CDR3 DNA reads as TGTGCCAGCAGCCAATCTCCAGCGAACACCGGGGAGCTGTTTTTT. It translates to CASSQSPANTGELFF.

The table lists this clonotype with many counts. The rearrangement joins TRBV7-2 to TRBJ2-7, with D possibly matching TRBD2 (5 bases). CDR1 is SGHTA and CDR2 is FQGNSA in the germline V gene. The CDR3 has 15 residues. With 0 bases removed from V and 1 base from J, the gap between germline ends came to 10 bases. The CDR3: CASSLAAKRSYEQYF. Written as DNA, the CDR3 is TGTGCCAGCAGCTTAGCCGCGAAGCGGTCCTACGAGCAGTACTTC.

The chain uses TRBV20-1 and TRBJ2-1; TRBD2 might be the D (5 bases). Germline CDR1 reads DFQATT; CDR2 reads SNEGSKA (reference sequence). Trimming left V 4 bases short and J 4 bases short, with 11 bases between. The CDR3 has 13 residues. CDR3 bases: TGCAGTGCTACGACGGGGTCATACAATGAGCAGTTCTTC. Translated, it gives CSATTGSYNEQFF.